This T cell receptor (beta chain) was captured in a study of T cells in Graves' hyperthyroidism and ophthalmopathy. The study's findings and limits: Separation of ophthalmopathy from stable hyperthyroidism was achieved by a 13 V-J model. In the blood, most expanded thyroid clonotypes above 0.001 appeared as well.

The CDR3 has 16 amino acids. In germline, CDR1 is SNHLY, CDR2 FYNNEI. V was shortened by 1 base and J by 0 bases, with 11 bases between the two germline ends. The study collected blood at first hyperthyroidism diagnosis, before any ophthalmopathy symptoms arose. This clonotype was observed a handful of times. Its antigen is not known. What was amplified from RNA transcripts were TCR beta CDR3 regions. Researchers ran a first-round RT-PCR on the TCR CDR3 using the HTBI primer set. TCRdb re-called the multiplex PCR reads with MiXCR, one entry per CDR3 protein. Among hundreds of thousands of distinct CDR3 sequences listed, roughly a sixth were seen once.

The chain recombines TRBV2 with TRBJ2-3; D remains unclear. This clonotype was sampled from a woman in her fifties or sixties with Graves' hyperthyroidism that later progressed to Graves' ophthalmopathy. Sequenced input: blood. CDR3 residues: CASSEEIGPSTDTQYF. DNA for the CDR3: TGTGCCAGCAGTGAAGAGATAGGCCCTAGCACAGATACGCAGTATTTT.